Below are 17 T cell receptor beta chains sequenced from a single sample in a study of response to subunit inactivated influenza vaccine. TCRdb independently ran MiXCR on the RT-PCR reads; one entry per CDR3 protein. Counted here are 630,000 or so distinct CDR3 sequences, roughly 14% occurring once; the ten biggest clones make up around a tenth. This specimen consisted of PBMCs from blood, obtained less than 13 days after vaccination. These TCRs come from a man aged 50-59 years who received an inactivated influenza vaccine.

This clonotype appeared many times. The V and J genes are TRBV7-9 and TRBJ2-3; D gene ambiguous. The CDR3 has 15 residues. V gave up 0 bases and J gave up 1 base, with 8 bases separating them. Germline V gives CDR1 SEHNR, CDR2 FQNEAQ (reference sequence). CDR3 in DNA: TGTGCCAGCAGCTTAGCCACGGTCCGCACAGATACGCAGTATTTT. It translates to CASSLATVRTDTQYF. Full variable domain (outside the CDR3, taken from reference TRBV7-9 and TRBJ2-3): DTGVSQNPRHKITKRGQNVTFRCDPISEHNRLYWYRQTLGQGPEFLTYFQNEAQLEKSRLLSDRFSAERPKGSFSTLEIQRTEQGDSAMYLCASSLATVRTDTQYFGPGTRLTVL.

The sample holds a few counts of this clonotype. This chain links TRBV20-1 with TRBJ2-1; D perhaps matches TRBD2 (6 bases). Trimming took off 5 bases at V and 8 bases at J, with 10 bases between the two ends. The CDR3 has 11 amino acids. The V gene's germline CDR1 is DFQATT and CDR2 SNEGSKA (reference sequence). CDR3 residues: CSADKRDEQFF. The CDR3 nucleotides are TGCAGTGCTGACAAGCGGGATGAGCAGTTCTTC.

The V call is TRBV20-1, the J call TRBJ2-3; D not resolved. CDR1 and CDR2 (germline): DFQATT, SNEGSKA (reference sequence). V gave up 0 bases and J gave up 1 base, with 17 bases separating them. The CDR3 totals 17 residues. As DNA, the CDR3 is TGCAGTGCTAGAGATATCTTTATCGATTCCGGCACAGATACGCAGTATTTT. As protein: CSARDIFIDSGTDTQYF.

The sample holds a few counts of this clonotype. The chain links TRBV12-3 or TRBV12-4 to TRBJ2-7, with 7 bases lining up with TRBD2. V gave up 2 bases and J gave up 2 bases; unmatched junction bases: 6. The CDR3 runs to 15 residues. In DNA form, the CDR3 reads TGTGCCAGCAGTTTAATGGGAGGGTCAGCCTACGAGCAGTACTTC. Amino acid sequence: CASSLMGGSAYEQYF.

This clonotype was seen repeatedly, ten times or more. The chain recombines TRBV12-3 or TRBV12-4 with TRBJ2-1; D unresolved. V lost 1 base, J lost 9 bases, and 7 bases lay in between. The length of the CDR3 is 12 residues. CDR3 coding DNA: TGTGCCAGCAGTTTAGGGACCTCTGAGCAGTTCTTC. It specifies CASSLGTSEQFF.

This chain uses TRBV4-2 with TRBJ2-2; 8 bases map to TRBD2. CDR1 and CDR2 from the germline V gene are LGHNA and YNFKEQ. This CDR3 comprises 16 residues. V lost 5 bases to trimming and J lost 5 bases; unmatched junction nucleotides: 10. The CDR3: CASSTFRGGQTGELFF. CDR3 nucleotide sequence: TGTGCCAGCAGCACCTTCCGGGGGGGCCAAACCGGGGAGCTGTTTTTT.

CDR3 sequence (DNA): TGTGCCAGCAGCGTAGCTCTCCGAGCGGGGGGGCCGGACGAGCAGTACTTC. It is translated as CASSVALRAGGPDEQYF. The chain is built from TRBV9 and TRBJ2-7, with 10 bases lining up with TRBD2. Germline assignment: CDR1 SGDLS and CDR2 YYNGEE. The CDR3 sequence is 17 residues long. Losses at the gene ends were 0 bases for V and 5 bases for J; bases not matched to a gene: 11.

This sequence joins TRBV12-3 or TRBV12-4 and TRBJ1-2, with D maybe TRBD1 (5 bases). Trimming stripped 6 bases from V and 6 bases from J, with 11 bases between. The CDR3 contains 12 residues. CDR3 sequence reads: CASRWGPNGYTF. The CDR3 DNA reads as TGTGCCAGCAGATGGGGACCGAATGGCTACACCTTC.

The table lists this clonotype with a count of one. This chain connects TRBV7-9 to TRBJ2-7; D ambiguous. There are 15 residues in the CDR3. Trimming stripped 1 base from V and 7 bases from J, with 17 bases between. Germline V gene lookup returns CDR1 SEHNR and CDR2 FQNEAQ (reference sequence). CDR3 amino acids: CASSLESLQLQEQYF. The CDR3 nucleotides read TGTGCCAGCAGCTTAGAGTCACTGCAACTACAGGAGCAGTACTTC.

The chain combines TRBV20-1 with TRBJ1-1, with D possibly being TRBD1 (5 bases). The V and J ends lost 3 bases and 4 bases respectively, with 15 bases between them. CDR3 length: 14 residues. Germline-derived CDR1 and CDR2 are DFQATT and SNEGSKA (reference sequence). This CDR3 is CSARIGVQATEAFF. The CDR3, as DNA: TGCAGTGCTAGGATAGGGGTGCAAGCCACTGAAGCTTTCTTT.

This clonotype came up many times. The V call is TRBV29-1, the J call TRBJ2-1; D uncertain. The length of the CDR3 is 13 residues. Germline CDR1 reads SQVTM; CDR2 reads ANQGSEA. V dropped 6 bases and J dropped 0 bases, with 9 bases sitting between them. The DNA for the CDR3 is TGCAGCGTAGGGTCTCTCTCCTACAATGAGCAGTTCTTC. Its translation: CSVGSLSYNEQFF.

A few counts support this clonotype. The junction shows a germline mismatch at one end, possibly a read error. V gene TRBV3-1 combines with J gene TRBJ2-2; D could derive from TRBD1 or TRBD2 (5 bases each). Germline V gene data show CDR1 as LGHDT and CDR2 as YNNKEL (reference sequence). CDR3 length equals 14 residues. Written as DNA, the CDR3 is TGTGCCAGCAGCCAACAGGGCGACACCGGGGAACTGTTTTTT. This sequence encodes CASSQQGDTGELFF.

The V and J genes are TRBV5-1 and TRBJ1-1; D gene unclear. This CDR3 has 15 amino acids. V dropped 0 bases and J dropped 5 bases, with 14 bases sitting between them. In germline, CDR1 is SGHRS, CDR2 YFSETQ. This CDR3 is CASSLAGNRGTEAFF. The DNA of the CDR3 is TGCGCCAGCAGCTTGGCAGGAAACAGAGGAACTGAAGCTTTCTTT. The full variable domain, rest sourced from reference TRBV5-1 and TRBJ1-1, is KAGVTQTPRYLIKTRGQQVTLSCSPISGHRSVSWYQQTPGQGLQFLFEYFSETQRNKGNFPGRFSGRQFSNSRSEMNVSTLELGDSALYLCASSLAGNRGTEAFFGQGTRLTVV.

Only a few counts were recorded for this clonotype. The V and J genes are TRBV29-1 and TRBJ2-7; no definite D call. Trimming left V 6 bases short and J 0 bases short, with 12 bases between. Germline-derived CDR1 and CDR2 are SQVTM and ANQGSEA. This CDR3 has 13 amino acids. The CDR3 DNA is TGCAGCGTGCGAAGCACACACTCCTACGAGCAGTACTTC. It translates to CSVRSTHSYEQYF.

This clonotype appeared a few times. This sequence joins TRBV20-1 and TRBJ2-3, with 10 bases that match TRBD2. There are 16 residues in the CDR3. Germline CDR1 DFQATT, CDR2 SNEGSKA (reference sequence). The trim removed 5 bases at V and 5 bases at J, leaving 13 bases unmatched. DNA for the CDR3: TGCAGTGCTGGGGATCCGGCTAGCGGGAGCTTAGATACGCAGTATTTT. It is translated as CSAGDPASGSLDTQYF.

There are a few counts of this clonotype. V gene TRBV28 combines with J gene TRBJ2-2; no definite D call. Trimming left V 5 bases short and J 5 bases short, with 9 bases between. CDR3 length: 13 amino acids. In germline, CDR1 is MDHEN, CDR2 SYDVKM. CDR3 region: CASSPLPTGELFF. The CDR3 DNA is TGTGCCAGCAGTCCACTACCTACCGGGGAGCTGTTTTTT.

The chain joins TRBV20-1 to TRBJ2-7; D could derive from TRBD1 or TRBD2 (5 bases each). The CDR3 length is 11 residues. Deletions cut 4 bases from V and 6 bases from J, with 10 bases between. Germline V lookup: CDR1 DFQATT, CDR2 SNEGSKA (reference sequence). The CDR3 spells CSAIWDLEQYF. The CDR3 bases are TGCAGTGCTATTTGGGACCTCGAGCAGTACTTC.